This TCR beta chain was found in a study of shared clonotypes between healthy human individuals. The V gene's germline CDR1 is SGDLS and CDR2 YYNGEE. The CDR3 covers 14 residues. V was cut by 4 bases and J by 2 bases, with 9 bases left in between. It was around 0.3 ug DNA, 28,000 or so T cell genomes, that went into each replicate PCR of unsorted PBMC. TCRdb's table, derived via immunoSEQ multiplex PCR, lists solely in-frame clones and lacks some. The sample lists around 500,000 clones, over 65% occurring once. The sequenced sample was PBMCs. V gene TRBV9 combines with J gene TRBJ2-2, with D possibly matching TRBD1 (6 bases). The receptor's source is a woman in her forties in good health. Some clones in this sample may be carry-over from other donors' samples. CDR3 nucleotide sequence: TGTGCCAGCAGCAAGGGACACAACACCGGGGAGCTGTTTTTT. Encoded protein: CASSKGHNTGELFF.